The TCR beta chain described here comes from a study of blood T cell repertoires in COVID-19. Study-level information: Nucleic acid was either cDNA or gDNA, and it came from T cells, B-cell-depleted T cells, or PBMCs.

The germline V gene encodes CDR1 MNHEY and CDR2 SVGEGT. V gave up 2 bases and J gave up 1 base, with 8 bases separating them. This CDR3 comprises 15 residues. The repertoire was sequenced with immunoSEQ multiplex PCR; TCRdb's copy has only in-frame clones and lacks some. Of some 150,000 clones listed, around 87% are singletons. The receptor comes from a man aged 50-60 years who had recovered from COVID-19. The rearrangement links TRBV6-2 or TRBV6-3 to TRBJ2-2; a weak D match, TRBD2 (6 bases). What was sequenced was peripheral blood. CDR3 sequence (DNA): TGTGCCAGCAGTTACATGGGGGGGAACACCGGGGAGCTGTTTTTT. It is translated as CASSYMGGNTGELFF.